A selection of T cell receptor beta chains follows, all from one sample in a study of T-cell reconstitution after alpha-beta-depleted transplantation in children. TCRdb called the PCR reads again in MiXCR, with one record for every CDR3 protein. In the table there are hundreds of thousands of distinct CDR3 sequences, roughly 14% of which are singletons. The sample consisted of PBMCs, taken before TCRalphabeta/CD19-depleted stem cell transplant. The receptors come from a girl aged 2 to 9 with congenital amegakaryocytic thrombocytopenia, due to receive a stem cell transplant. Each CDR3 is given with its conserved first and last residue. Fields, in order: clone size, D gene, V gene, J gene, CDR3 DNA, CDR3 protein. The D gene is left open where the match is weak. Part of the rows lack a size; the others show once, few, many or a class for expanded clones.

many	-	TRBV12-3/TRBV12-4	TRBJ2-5	TGTGCCAGCAGTCCAGAGATTAGCATTTCGGGGACCCAGTACTTC	CASSPEISISGTQYF
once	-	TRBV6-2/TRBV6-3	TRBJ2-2	TGTGCCAGCAGTCCAACTTGGGGGGCCGGGGAGCTGTTTTTT	CASSPTWGAGELFF
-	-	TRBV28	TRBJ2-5	TGTCCCAGCAGTTTACCCCTCGGGACCGCCGTTACCCAGTACTTC	CPSSLPLGTAVTQYF
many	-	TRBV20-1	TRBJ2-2	TGCAGTGCTAGAGATCTTAAGGGGACCAACACCGGGGAGCTGTTTTTT	CSARDLKGTNTGELFF
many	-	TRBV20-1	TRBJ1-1	TGCAGTGCTAGAGGGGACCCCTGGAACACTGAAGCTTTCTTT	CSARGDPWNTEAFF
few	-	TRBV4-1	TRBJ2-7	TGCGCCAGCAGTCCCACCCTTGAGGTCGTGGGAACCTACGAGCAGTACTTC	CASSPTLEVVGTYEQYF
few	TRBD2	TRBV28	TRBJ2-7	TGTGCCAGCAGGCCCCCTCTGGGAGCGGGATCGCTCGAGCAGTACTTC	CASRPPLGAGSLEQYF
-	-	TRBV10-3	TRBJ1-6	TGTGCCATCAGTGAGTCTGCAGGGGCCCAAGAAACACCCCTCCACTTT	CAISESAGAQETPLHF
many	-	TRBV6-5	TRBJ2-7	TGTGCCAGCAGTTATCGGACAGCCTCTGGGGAGCAGTACTTC	CASSYRTASGEQYF
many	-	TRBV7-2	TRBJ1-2	TGTGCCAGCAGCTTTCAGGGAAGCCTCGGCTACACCTTC	CASSFQGSLGYTF
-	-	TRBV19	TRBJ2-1	TGTGCCAGTAAGGGGGGAGCCGATGAGCAGTTCTTC	CASKGGADEQFF
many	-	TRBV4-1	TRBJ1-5	TGCGCCAGCAGCCAAGGTCCTTTGTGGCAGCTCAATCAGCCCCAGCATTTT	CASSQGPLWQLNQPQHF
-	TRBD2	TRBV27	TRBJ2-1	TGTGCCAGCAGCCCTGGGACTAGCGGACGCTACAATGAGCAGTTCTTC	CASSPGTSGRYNEQFF
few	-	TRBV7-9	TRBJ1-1	TGTGCCAGCAGTTCCCAAACAGCTTACACTGAAGCTTTCTTT	CASSSQTAYTEAFF